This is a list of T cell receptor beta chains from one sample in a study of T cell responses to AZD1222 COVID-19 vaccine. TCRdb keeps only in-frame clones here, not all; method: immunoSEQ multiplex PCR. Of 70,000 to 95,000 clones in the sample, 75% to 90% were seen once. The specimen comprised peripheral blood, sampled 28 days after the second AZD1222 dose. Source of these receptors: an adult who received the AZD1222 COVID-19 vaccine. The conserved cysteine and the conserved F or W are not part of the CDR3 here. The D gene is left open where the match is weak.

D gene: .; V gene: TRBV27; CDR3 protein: ATQPGQTNTEAF
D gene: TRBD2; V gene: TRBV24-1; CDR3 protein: ATSDPSGSNTGELF
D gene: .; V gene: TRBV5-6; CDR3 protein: ASSRLGYGREQY
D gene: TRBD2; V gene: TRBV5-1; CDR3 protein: ASSYTLAGGPVDTGELF
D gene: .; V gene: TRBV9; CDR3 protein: ASSVVGDAYQETQY
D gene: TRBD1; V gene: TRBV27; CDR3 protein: ASRGQGNYGYT
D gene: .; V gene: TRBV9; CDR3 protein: ASSVDGGSETQY
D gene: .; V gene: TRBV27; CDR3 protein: ASRSLVKGMEAF
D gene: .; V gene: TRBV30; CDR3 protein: AWSVRGGYNSPLH
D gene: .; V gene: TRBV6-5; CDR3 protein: ASRGRGVGLRAF
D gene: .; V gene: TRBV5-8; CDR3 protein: ASSSWGSTEAF
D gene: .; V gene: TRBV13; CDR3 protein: ASSSRSRTGVQPQH
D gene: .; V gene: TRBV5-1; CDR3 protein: ASSLAWMGGASNYGYT
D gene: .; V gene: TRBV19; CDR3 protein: ASSGREATEAF
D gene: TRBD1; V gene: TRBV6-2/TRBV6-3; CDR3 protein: ASSYWGEGASSNQPQH
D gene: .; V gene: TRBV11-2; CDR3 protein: ASSLVWGATGELF
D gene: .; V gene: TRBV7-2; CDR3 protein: ASSGDRSYNEQF
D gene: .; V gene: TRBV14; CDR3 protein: ASSQGSGYEQF
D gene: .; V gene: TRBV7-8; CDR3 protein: ASSLLTGFSNQPQH
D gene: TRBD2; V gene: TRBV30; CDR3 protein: ASTSVAGGPQETQY
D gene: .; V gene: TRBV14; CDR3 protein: ASNPRIPLAKNIQY
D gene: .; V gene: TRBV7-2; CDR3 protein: ATSSSGSSYT
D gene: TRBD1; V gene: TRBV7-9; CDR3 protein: ASSGGTGGTTEAF